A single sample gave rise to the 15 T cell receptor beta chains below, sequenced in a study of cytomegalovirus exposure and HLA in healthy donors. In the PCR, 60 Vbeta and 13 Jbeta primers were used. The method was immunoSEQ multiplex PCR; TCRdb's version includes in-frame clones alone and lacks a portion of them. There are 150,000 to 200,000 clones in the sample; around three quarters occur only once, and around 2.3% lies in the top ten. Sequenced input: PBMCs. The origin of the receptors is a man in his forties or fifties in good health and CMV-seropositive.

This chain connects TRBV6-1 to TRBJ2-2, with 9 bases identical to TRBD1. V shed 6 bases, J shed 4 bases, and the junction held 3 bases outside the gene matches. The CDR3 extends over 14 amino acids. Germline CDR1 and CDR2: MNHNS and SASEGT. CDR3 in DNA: TGTGCCAGCAGCCTGACAGGGGGCACCGGGGAGCTGTTTTTT. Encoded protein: CASSLTGGTGELFF.

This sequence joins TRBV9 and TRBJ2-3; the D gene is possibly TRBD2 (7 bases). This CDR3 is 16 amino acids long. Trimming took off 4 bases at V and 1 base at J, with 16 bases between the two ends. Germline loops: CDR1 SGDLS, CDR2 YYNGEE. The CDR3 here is CASSPYWGGGTDTQYF. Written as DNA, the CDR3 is TGTGCCAGCAGCCCCTACTGGGGGGGCGGCACAGATACGCAGTATTTT.

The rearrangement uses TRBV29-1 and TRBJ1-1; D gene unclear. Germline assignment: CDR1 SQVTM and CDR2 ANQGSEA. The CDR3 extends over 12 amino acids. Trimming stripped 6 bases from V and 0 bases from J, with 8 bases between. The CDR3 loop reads CSVGRLNTEAFF. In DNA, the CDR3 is TGCAGCGTGGGCAGGCTGAACACTGAAGCTTTCTTT.

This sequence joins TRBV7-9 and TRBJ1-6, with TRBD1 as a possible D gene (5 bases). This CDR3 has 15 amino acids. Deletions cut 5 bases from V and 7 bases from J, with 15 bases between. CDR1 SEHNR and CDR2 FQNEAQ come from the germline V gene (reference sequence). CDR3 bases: TGTGCCAGCAGCCCCCGGGGGGGTGAGAATTCACCCCTCCACTTT. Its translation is CASSPRGGENSPLHF.

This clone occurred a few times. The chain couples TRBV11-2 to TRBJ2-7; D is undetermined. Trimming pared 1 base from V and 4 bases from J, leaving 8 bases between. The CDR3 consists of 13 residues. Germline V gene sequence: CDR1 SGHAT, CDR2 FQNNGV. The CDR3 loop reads CASSLGARYEQYF. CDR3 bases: TGTGCCAGCAGCTTAGGGGCACGTTACGAGCAGTACTTC.

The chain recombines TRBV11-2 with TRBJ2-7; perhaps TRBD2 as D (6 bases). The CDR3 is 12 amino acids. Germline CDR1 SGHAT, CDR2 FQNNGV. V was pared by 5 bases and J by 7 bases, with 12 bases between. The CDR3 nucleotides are TGTGCCAGCAGCCTGACTAGGGCGGAGCAGTACTTC. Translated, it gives CASSLTRAEQYF.

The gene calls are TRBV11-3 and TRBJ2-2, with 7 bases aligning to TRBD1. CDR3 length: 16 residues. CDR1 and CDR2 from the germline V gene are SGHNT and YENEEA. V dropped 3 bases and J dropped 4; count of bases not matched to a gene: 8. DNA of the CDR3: TGTGCCAGCAGCTTTTTGGGCCAGGGGGTCACCGGGGAGCTGTTTTTT. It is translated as CASSFLGQGVTGELFF.

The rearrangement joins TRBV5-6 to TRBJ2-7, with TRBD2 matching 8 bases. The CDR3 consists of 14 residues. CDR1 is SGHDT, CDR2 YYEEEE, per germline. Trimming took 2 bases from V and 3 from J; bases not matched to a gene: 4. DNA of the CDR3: TGTGCCAGCAGCTTCGGGGGGGCTCTCTACGAGCAGTACTTC. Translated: CASSFGGALYEQYF.

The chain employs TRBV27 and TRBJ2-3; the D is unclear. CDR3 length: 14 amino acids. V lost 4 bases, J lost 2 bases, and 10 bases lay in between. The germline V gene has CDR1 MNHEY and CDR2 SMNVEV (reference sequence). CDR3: CASSSSSLTDTQYF. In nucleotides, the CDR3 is TGTGCCAGCAGTTCTAGTTCCCTCACAGATACGCAGTATTTT.

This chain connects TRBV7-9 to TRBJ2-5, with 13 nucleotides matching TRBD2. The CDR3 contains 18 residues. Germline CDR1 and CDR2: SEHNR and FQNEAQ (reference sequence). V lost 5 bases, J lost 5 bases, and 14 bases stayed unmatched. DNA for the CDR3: TGTGCCAGCAGCCACGGACTAGCGGGGGCCTATACGCCGGAGACCCAGTACTTC. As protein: CASSHGLAGAYTPETQYF.

The CDR3 is CASGQGRGYTF. In DNA form, the CDR3 reads TGTGCCAGTGGACAGGGACGAGGCTACACCTTC. V usage is TRBV27 and J usage is TRBJ1-2; 8 bases agree with TRBD1. V shed 9 bases and J 8 bases; nucleotides not matched to a gene: 5. This CDR3 region has 11 residues. Germline assignment: CDR1 MNHEY and CDR2 SMNVEV (reference sequence).

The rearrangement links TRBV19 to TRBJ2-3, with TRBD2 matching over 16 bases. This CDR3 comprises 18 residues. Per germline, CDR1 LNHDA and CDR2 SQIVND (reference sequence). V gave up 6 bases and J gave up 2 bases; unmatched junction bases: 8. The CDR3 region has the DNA TGTGCCAGTAGAACTCCGGGACTAGCGGGGGGGCCCACAGATACGCAGTATTTT. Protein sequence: CASRTPGLAGGPTDTQYF.

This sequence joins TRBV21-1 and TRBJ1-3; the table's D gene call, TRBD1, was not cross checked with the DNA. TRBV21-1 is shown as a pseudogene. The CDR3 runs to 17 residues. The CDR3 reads CASSKPGTGPTGNTIYF. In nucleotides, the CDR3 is TGTGCCAGCAGCAAACCCGGGACAGGGCCCACTGGAAACACCATATATTTT.

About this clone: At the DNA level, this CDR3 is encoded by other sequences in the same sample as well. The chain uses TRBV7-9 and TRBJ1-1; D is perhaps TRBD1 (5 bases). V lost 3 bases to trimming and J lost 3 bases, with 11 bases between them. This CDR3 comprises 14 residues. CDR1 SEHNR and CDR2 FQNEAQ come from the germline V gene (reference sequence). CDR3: CASSFGQGYTEAFF. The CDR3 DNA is TGTGCCAGCAGCTTCGGGCAGGGCTACACTGAAGCTTTCTTT. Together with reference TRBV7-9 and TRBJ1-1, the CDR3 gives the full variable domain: DTGVSQNPRHKITKRGQNVTFRCDPISEHNRLYWYRQTLGQGPEFLTYFQNEAQLEKSRLLSDRFSAERPKGSFSTLEIQRTEQGDSAMYLCASSFGQGYTEAFFGQGTRLTVV.

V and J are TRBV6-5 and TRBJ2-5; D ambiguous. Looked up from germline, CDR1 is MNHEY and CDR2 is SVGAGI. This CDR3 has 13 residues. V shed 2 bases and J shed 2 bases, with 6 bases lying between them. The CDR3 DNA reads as TGTGCCAGCAGTTACGACTCACAAGAGACCCAGTACTTC. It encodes CASSYDSQETQYF.